Presented here are 21 T cell receptor beta chains from one specimen sequenced in a study of blood T cell repertoires in COVID-19. Only in-frame clones appear in the TCRdb table, and some are missing; sequencing was by immunoSEQ multiplex PCR. Among some 390,000 clones listed, more than 75% were seen once. Sequencing was carried out using peripheral blood. These receptors came from a human donor in a cohort sampled during active COVID-19.

The rearrangement uses TRBV2 and TRBJ1-2; 7 bases align to TRBD1. This CDR3 region has 12 residues. Germline loops: CDR1 SNHLY, CDR2 FYNNEI. V was clipped by 5 bases and J by 13 bases; unmatched bases: 10. The CDR3 sequence is CASSRDSLGITF. CDR3 coding DNA: TGTGCCAGCAGTAGGGACAGCCTGGGGATCACCTTC.

V gene TRBV27 combines with J gene TRBJ2-2; D gene ambiguous. Germline V gives CDR1 MNHEY, CDR2 SMNVEV (reference sequence). The germline V and J ends were trimmed by 9 bases and 5 bases, with 16 bases remaining between them. The CDR3 is made up of 14 amino acids. CDR3 DNA: TGTGCCAGTGGTGTAAGGCGGAATACCGGGGAGCTGTTTTTT. Translation: CASGVRRNTGELFF.

This chain connects TRBV2 to TRBJ1-4; tentatively, D is TRBD1 (5 bases). Germline V gene data show CDR1 as SNHLY and CDR2 as FYNNEI. V gave up 3 bases and J gave up 5 bases, with 16 bases separating them. The CDR3 has 16 amino acids. CDR3 sequence: CASSDSPGAGNEKLFF. Here the CDR3 DNA reads TGTGCCAGCAGTGATAGTCCTGGGGCAGGGAATGAAAAACTGTTTTTT.

A single count supports this clone. CDR3 nucleotides: TGTGCCAGCAGTTTTACAGGGCAGGAAGCTTTCTTT. The encoded protein is CASSFTGQEAFF. The gene calls are TRBV28 and TRBJ1-1, with D possibly matching TRBD1 (6 bases). The CDR3 extends over 12 amino acids. CDR1 is MDHEN and CDR2 is SYDVKM in the germline V gene. V was cut by 3 bases and J by 8 bases, with 10 bases left in between.

The chain has TRBV12-5 and TRBJ2-2, with D unclear. Germline CDR1 is LGHNT and CDR2 is FRNRAP. The CDR3 consists of 14 residues. Trimming removed 2 bases from V and 5 bases from J, with 9 bases in between. The DNA for the CDR3 is TGTGCTAGTGGTTTGTCACCACAGACCGGGGAGCTGTTTTTT. Translating it yields CASGLSPQTGELFF.

The V gene is TRBV12-3 or TRBV12-4, the J gene TRBJ2-5, with TRBD2 identical over 7 bases. The CDR3 is 13 amino acids. The J segment lost 5 bases and the V segment lost 6 bases, leaving 6 bases of the junction unmatched. The CDR3 DNA reads as TGTGCCAGCAGCTCTTGGGGGGGGGAGACCCAGTACTTC. It encodes CASSSWGGETQYF.

This clone was found once. The rearrangement joins TRBV24-1 to TRBJ2-1; weak D call: TRBD2 (6 bases). CDR1 and CDR2 from the germline V gene are KGHDR and SFDVKD. Trimming removed 5 bases from V and 2 bases from J, with 12 bases in between. The CDR3 totals 15 residues. CDR3 sequence reads: CATSAVLATYNEQFF. The DNA of the CDR3 is TGTGCCACCAGTGCCGTTCTAGCGACCTACAATGAGCAGTTCTTC.

This chain connects TRBV4-1 to TRBJ2-7, with 8 bases fitting TRBD2. The germline gives CDR1 MGHRA, CDR2 YSYEKL. The V gene end was trimmed by 1 base and the J gene end by 6 bases; junction bases not matched to a gene: 11. CDR3 length equals 16 residues. CDR3 protein: CASSQVGGSGGGEQYF. CDR3 DNA: TGCGCCAGCAGCCAAGTGGGCGGTTCGGGAGGGGGCGAGCAGTACTTC.

This clone was seen only a few times. The chain joins TRBV7-9 to TRBJ1-2; 7 positions agree with TRBD1. V lost 7 bases and J lost 6; bases outside the gene matches: 11. From germline, CDR1 is SEHNR and CDR2 FQNEAQ (reference sequence). This CDR3 spans 14 amino acids. The CDR3 coding sequence is TGTGCCAGCACCATAGGCGGGACAGACAATGGCTACACCTTC. Residues: CASTIGGTDNGYTF.

Only a few counts were recorded for this clone. The V and J genes are TRBV7-2 and TRBJ1-6; the D gene is possibly TRBD1 (5 bases). V shed 2 bases and J shed 11 bases, with 19 bases lying between them. This CDR3 comprises 16 residues. CDR1 is SGHTA and CDR2 is FQGNSA in the germline V gene. In DNA, the CDR3 is TGTGCCAGCAGCTTAAGTGGGACTGGGGGGTTGACACCCCTCCACTTT. This gives the protein CASSLSGTGGLTPLHF.

The chain recombines TRBV5-1 with TRBJ2-3; 7 bases line up with TRBD1. V lost 0 bases to trimming and J lost 6 bases; unmatched junction nucleotides: 10. The CDR3 length is 16 residues. Looked up from germline, CDR1 is SGHRS and CDR2 is YFSETQ. The DNA for the CDR3 is TGCGCCAGCAGCTTGGGGCTGGGACAGTCCACGGATACGCAGTATTTT. It yields the protein CASSLGLGQSTDTQYF.

This chain's CDR3 is CASSTVAGRSYNEQFF. As DNA, the CDR3 is TGTGCCAGCAGCACCGTAGCGGGACGCTCCTACAATGAGCAGTTCTTC. V gene TRBV7-9 combines with J gene TRBJ2-1; 8 bases agree with TRBD2. V lost 5 bases to trimming and J lost 0 bases; unmatched junction nucleotides: 6. The length of the CDR3 is 16 residues. CDR1 and CDR2 from the germline V gene are SEHNR and FQNEAQ (reference sequence).

A single count supports this clone. V gene TRBV2 combines with J gene TRBJ2-2; 14 bases agree with TRBD2. The germline V gene has CDR1 SNHLY and CDR2 FYNNEI. CDR3 length: 17 amino acids. The V and J ends lost 6 bases and 5 bases, in that order; junction bases with no gene match: 8. This CDR3 is CASRGLAGAVMTGELFF. The CDR3 DNA reads as TGTGCCAGCAGGGGACTAGCGGGAGCCGTAATGACCGGGGAGCTGTTTTTT. The full variable domain, its missing parts supplied by reference TRBV2 and TRBJ2-2, is EPEVTQTPSHQVTQMGQEVILRCVPISNHLYFYWYRQILGQKVEFLVSFYNNEISEKSEIFDDQFSVERPDGSNFTLKIRSTKLEDSAMYFCASRGLAGAVMTGELFFGEGSRLTVL.

This chain uses TRBV5-8 with TRBJ1-4; 8 bases map to TRBD1. V lost 4 bases to trimming and J lost 8 bases; unmatched junction nucleotides: 10. The CDR3 consists of 15 residues. Germline-derived CDR1 and CDR2 are SGHTS and YDEGEE. The CDR3 DNA is TGTGCCAGCAGCCCAGGCGGACAGGGTGGCGAAAAACTGTTTTTT. Amino acids: CASSPGGQGGEKLFF.

The genes are TRBV6-5 and TRBJ2-7; the D gene is possibly TRBD2 (6 bases). Germline V gives CDR1 MNHEY, CDR2 SVGAGI. Trimming stripped 6 bases from V and 5 bases from J, with 17 bases between. This CDR3 spans 14 amino acids. The CDR3 nucleotides read TGTGCCAGCAGCCGCGGGACCCTTGAGAACGAGCAGTACTTC. As protein: CASSRGTLENEQYF.

The V gene is TRBV9, the J gene TRBJ1-2, with D tentatively TRBD1 (5 bases). Trimming shortened V by 0 bases and J by 4 bases, and 19 bases separated the two germline ends. Germline V lookup: CDR1 SGDLS, CDR2 YYNGEE. The CDR3 consists of 17 residues. The CDR3 reads CASSVEGGDGGFYGYTF. The CDR3 DNA sequence: TGTGCCAGCAGCGTAGAAGGAGGGGACGGGGGGTTCTATGGCTACACCTTC.

J is TRBJ1-2 and V is TRBV19; D is possibly TRBD1 (5 bases). Germline CDR1 is LNHDA and CDR2 is SQIVND (reference sequence). V lost 5 bases, J lost 3 bases, and 10 bases lay in between. The CDR3 covers 13 residues. This chain's CDR3 is CASSPSTDYGYTF. In DNA, the CDR3 is TGTGCCAGTAGTCCCTCGACAGACTATGGCTACACCTTC.

There are a few counts of this clone. CDR3 bases: TGTGCCAGCGCAGAGCGGGAGAGTTACGAGCAGTACTTC. Its protein product is CASAERESYEQYF. This rearrangement joins TRBV6-4 to TRBJ2-7; 8 nucleotides align to TRBD2. The CDR3 runs 13 residues. Germline CDR1 and CDR2: MRHNA and SNTAGT. With V trimmed by 8 bases and J by 4 bases, 7 bases remained unmatched.

The chain is built from TRBV10-3 and TRBJ2-5, with D hard to call. Trimming left V 3 bases short and J 0 bases short, with 8 bases between. This CDR3 is built from 14 residues. Germline CDR1 is ENHRY and CDR2 is SYGVKD. The CDR3 DNA follows: TGTGCCATCAGTGAAGGCGGTAACCAAGAGACCCAGTACTTC. Protein: CAISEGGNQETQYF.

The V and J genes are TRBV21-1 and TRBJ2-4; the table names TRBD1, a call not compared with the DNA. TRBV21-1 is marked as a pseudogene. This CDR3 region has 18 residues. CDR3 protein: CASSNRDRGLGAKNIQYF. The CDR3, as DNA: TGTGCCAGCAGCAACCGGGACAGGGGGCTCGGAGCCAAAAACATTCAGTACTTC.

V usage is TRBV3-1 (or the pseudogene TRBV3-2) and J usage is TRBJ1-4, with D hard to call. Germline-derived CDR1 and CDR2 are LGHDT and YNNKEL (reference sequence). V lost 5 bases and J 3 bases, leaving 10 bases between the germline ends. The length of the CDR3 is 14 residues. CDR3 protein: CASSIQPANEKLFF. Here the CDR3 DNA reads TGTGCCAGCAGCATACAGCCAGCTAATGAAAAACTGTTTTTT.